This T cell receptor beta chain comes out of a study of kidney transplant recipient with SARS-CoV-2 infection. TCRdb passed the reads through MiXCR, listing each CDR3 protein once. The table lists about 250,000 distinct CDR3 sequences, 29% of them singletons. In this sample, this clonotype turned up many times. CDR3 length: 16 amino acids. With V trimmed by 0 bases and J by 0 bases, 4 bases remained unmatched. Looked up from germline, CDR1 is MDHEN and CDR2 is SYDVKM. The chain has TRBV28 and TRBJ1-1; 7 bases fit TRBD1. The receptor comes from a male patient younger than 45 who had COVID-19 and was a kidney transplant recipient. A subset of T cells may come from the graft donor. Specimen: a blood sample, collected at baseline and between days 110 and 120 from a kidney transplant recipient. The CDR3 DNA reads TGTGCCAGCAGTTTATGGGGGGACAGCTTGAACACTGAAGCTTTCTTT. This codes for CASSLWGDSLNTEAFF.